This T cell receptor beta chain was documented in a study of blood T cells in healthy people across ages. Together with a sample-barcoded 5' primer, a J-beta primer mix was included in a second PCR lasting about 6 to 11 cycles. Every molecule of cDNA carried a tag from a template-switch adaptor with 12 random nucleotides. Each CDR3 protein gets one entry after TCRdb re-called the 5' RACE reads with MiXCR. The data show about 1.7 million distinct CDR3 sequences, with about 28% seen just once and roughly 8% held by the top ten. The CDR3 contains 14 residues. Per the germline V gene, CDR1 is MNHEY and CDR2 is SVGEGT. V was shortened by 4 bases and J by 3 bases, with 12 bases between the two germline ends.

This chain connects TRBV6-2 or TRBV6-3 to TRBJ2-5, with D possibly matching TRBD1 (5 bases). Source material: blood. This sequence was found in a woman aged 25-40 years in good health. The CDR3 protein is CASSCFAGKETQYF. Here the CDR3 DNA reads TGTGCCAGCAGTTGCTTCGCAGGGAAAGAGACCCAGTACTTC.